Listed below are T cell receptor beta chains from one sample, sequenced in a study of cytomegalovirus exposure and HLA in healthy donors. Only in-frame clones appear in the TCRdb table, and some are missing; sequencing was by immunoSEQ multiplex PCR. The sample contains around 120,000 clones, about 80% of which appear only once. Specimen: PBMCs. The receptors shown here come from a man aged 55 to 70 in good health and CMV-seropositive. The CDR3 runs from the conserved cysteine through the conserved F or W. A D gene is named only where the DNA matches it firmly.

j_call v_call d_call cdr3_aa
TRBJ1-1 TRBV27 TRBD1 CASSLGTGGTEAFF
TRBJ1-2 TRBV15 . CATSPGSYGYTF
TRBJ2-3 TRBV29-1 TRBD1 CSVGSGQANTDTQYF
TRBJ2-3 TRBV28 . CAISEAGFSTDTQYF
TRBJ2-2 TRBV5-4 TRBD1 CASRAGTGATGELFF
TRBJ2-5 TRBV28 TRBD2 CASTTSVGLAGEETQYF
TRBJ2-7 TRBV29-1 . CSVTTGTSGTYEQYF
TRBJ2-7 TRBV27 . CASSLIRGRGYEQYF
TRBJ1-3 TRBV2 . CASSETGTGNTIYF
TRBJ2-1 TRBV6-5 . CASSPGGSYNEQFF
TRBJ1-2 TRBV5-1 . CASSPDTEPLYGYTF
TRBJ1-5 TRBV6-5 . CASSSSGGLNQPQHF
TRBJ1-5 TRBV19 TRBD1 CASSMLRGLFGSQPQHF
TRBJ2-7 TRBV9 TRBD2 CASSVGLAEFSYEQYF
TRBJ1-1 TRBV5-1 . CASSLLGAENTEAFF
TRBJ1-5 TRBV25-1 TRBD1 CASRQGEAQPQHF
TRBJ1-1 TRBV15 . CATSKQVNTEAFF
TRBJ1-2 TRBV10-1 . CASSDSVTLFGYGYTF
TRBJ2-3 TRBV18 TRBD2 CASSQLAGGPGDTQYF
TRBJ2-3 TRBV29-1 TRBD2 CSVDPSGSSRLTDTQYF
TRBJ1-5 TRBV30 . CAWSLQGFRNQPQHF
TRBJ1-6 TRBV29-1 TRBD1 CSAGTGKNSPLHF
TRBJ2-7 TRBV28 . CASTSGSGRRHEQYF
TRBJ2-3 TRBV7-9 . CASIQTGDSTDTQYF
TRBJ2-3 TRBV2 . CASKATGPDTQYF
TRBJ2-1 TRBV5-1 TRBD2 CASSSYRTSGIGSYNEQFF
TRBJ2-7 TRBV5-8 . CASSFTLGGGRSYEQYF
TRBJ2-7 TRBV11-2 . CASSRSGFASYEQYF
TRBJ2-3 TRBV2 TRBD2 CASSVQVRGYTDTQYF
TRBJ2-5 TRBV5-4 . CASSHRREETQYF
TRBJ1-4 TRBV18 . CASSPSAGPATNEKLFF
TRBJ2-7 TRBV4-1 . CASSQARTATYEQYF
TRBJ1-1 TRBV18 . CASSPAMNTEAFF
TRBJ1-5 TRBV2 TRBD1 CASSVDRGREGNQPQHF
TRBJ2-1 TRBV29-1 TRBD1 CSVGGQGSYNEQFF
TRBJ1-3 TRBV7-9 . CASSFVGAGEGNTIYF
TRBJ2-1 TRBV2 TRBD2 CASSGRDEQFF
TRBJ1-2 TRBV29-1 TRBD1 CSVGPTSDRVTAYGYTF
TRBJ2-5 TRBV5-6 TRBD1 CASSTALGQGRGQETQYF
TRBJ1-1 TRBV5-1 . CASSFQGRGTEAFF
TRBJ2-1 TRBV12-2 . CASRLICDGGNGSYNEQFF
TRBJ1-6 TRBV19 . CASSPQGYNSPLHF
TRBJ2-2 TRBV4-2 TRBD2 CASSPLAGGTGELFF
TRBJ1-3 TRBV5-5 TRBD1 CASSRGDSFGNTIYF
TRBJ2-3 TRBV6-5 TRBD2 CASSGWGLAGPRLYF
TRBJ1-5 TRBV19 TRBD1 CASRRQGGGSNQPQHF
TRBJ2-3 TRBV10-3 . CATLADTQYF
TRBJ2-3 TRBV18 TRBD2 CASSVTRASGVTDTQYF
TRBJ1-6 TRBV30 TRBD1 CAWNRDRGIHF
TRBJ2-3 TRBV11-2 TRBD2 CASSSGLAGRVTDTQYF
TRBJ1-3 TRBV4-1 . CASSHVTAGNTIYF
TRBJ2-5 TRBV7-9 . CASSLDSFQETQYF
TRBJ2-5 TRBV30 . CAWSDIPSQETQYF
TRBJ2-1 TRBV5-1 . CASAPGAGYNEQFF
TRBJ1-1 TRBV6-6 . CASSYPGRENTEAFF
TRBJ2-2 TRBV4-1 TRBD1 CASSQDTGATNTGELFF
TRBJ2-1 TRBV6-1 . CASSEGVTRSYNEQFF
TRBJ2-1 TRBV4-1 TRBD2 CASSQAVGEGQNEQFF
TRBJ2-1 TRBV19 . CASSRTPSSYNEQFF